Below, one T cell receptor (beta chain) is given with its context. The antigen remains unidentified. The data are from a study of lymphopenia after photon versus proton radiotherapy. V shed 4 bases, J shed 6 bases, and the junction held 7 bases outside the gene matches. CDR3 length equals 14 residues. Germline values: CDR1 MDHEN, CDR2 SYDVKM. Findings of the study overall: Proton therapy kept repertoires fairly stable, unlike photons, which gained effector/memory cells.

Clones were sequenced by immunoSEQ multiplex PCR, and TCRdb holds only the in-frame ones, with some missing. The table records about 64,000 clones, approximately 90% of them present only once. The receptor comes from an elderly man with esophageal cancer. The sample was peripheral blood, taken from a patient treated with proton-based radiotherapy. The J gene is TRBJ1-1, the V gene TRBV28; 8 bases map to TRBD1. The CDR3 region has the DNA TGTGCCAGCAGTTCACCGTCAGGGGGCTCTGAAGCTTTCTTT. Encoded protein: CASSSPSGGSEAFF. Full variable domain (missing parts from reference TRBV28 and TRBJ1-1): DVKVTQSSRYLVKRTGEKVFLECVQDMDHENMFWYRQDPGLGLRLIYFSYDVKMKEKGDIPEGYSVSREKKERFSLILESASTNQTSMYLCASSSPSGGSEAFFGQGTRLTVV.